The following is a T cell receptor beta chain sequence with its context. Its matching antigen is unknown. The data originate from a study of blood T cells in healthy people across ages. For the study at large: The capture of about one barcoded beta molecule per two T cells was achieved by template switching.

General study findings and limits: CMV status of donors was not determined, possibly confounding expanded clonotype changes.

Whenever a sample was processed, at least 6.5 million PBMCs were isolated. Sample-barcoded 5' priming and a J-beta primer mix drove a second PCR of roughly 6 to 12 cycles. Each cDNA molecule was tagged by a template-switch adaptor that had 12 random nucleotides. TCRdb analysed the 5' RACE reads with MiXCR anew, one entry per CDR3 protein. The table records 380,000 or so distinct CDR3 sequences, 45% to 60% of them present only once. Trimming took 5 bases from V and 9 from J; bases not matched to a gene: 5. This CDR3 is 15 amino acids long. Germline V gene sequence: CDR1 SGHTA, CDR2 FQGNSA. This sequence was found in a man between 60 and 70 years old in good health. The chain recombines TRBV7-2 with TRBJ2-2, with TRBD2 identical over 14 bases. The sequenced sample was blood. DNA of the CDR3: TGTGCCAGCAGCCGGACTAGCGGGGGGCACCGGGAGCTGTTTTTT. Translation: CASSRTSGGHRELFF.